A selection of T cell receptor beta chains follows, all from one sample in a study of shared clonotypes between healthy human individuals. Data came from immunoSEQ multiplex PCR; TCRdb stores just in-frame clones and leaves some out. The sample shows just over 2,000,000 clones, less than 95% of them seen only once. Material for sequencing was naive CD8+ T cells sorted from blood. These receptors were obtained from a man aged 18 to 35 in good health. Each CDR3 is given with its conserved first and last residue. Each record gives: clone size, J gene, D gene, V gene, CDR3 DNA, CDR3 protein. D genes are given only for firm matches. Size is omitted from some rows. Given values are once, few, many or a class for expanded clones.

clone size: .; J gene: TRBJ1-4; D gene: .; V gene: TRBV11-2; CDR3 DNA: TGTGCCAGCAGCCTGAGGGCCGGGGGCGTCGAAAAACTGTTTTTT; CDR3 protein: CASSLRAGGVEKLFF
clone size: once; J gene: TRBJ2-1; D gene: TRBD2; V gene: TRBV4-1; CDR3 DNA: TGCGCCAGCAGTCTTGGGGACTACTACAATGAGCAGTTCTTC; CDR3 protein: CASSLGDYYNEQFF
clone size: .; J gene: TRBJ2-1; D gene: .; V gene: TRBV13; CDR3 DNA: TGTGCCAGCAACGTACTGGGCAATGAGCAGTTCTTC; CDR3 protein: CASNVLGNEQFF
clone size: once; J gene: TRBJ2-3; D gene: TRBD1; V gene: TRBV11-2; CDR3 DNA: TGTGCCAGCAGCAACGTCCAGACAGGGGCACACACAGATACGCAGTATTTT; CDR3 protein: CASSNVQTGAHTDTQYF
clone size: .; J gene: TRBJ2-5; D gene: TRBD2; V gene: TRBV13; CDR3 DNA: TGTGCCAGCAGCTGGGGACTAGCGGGGGGAGAGACCCAGTACTTC; CDR3 protein: CASSWGLAGGETQYF
clone size: once; J gene: TRBJ2-1; D gene: TRBD2; V gene: TRBV9; CDR3 DNA: TGTGCCAGCAGCGTAGATGGGGGGGTGAATGAGCAGTTCTTC; CDR3 protein: CASSVDGGVNEQFF
clone size: .; J gene: TRBJ2-1; D gene: TRBD2; V gene: TRBV29-1; CDR3 DNA: TGCAGCGTTGAAGGTTTTACTAGCGGGCCTACCTACAATGAGCAGTTCTTC; CDR3 protein: CSVEGFTSGPTYNEQFF
clone size: .; J gene: TRBJ1-1; D gene: .; V gene: TRBV6-5; CDR3 DNA: TGTGCCAGCAGTTACGGAGGACAGCCTGAAGCTTTCTTT; CDR3 protein: CASSYGGQPEAFF
clone size: once; J gene: TRBJ2-1; D gene: .; V gene: TRBV27; CDR3 DNA: TGTGCCAGCAGTTGGCGGGATAGTTCCTACAATGAGCAGTTCTTC; CDR3 protein: CASSWRDSSYNEQFF
clone size: .; J gene: TRBJ1-6; D gene: TRBD1; V gene: TRBV5-6; CDR3 DNA: TGTGCCAGCAGCTTGGATGGACAGGGGATTAATTCACCCCTCCACTTT; CDR3 protein: CASSLDGQGINSPLHF
clone size: .; J gene: TRBJ1-5; D gene: .; V gene: TRBV7-9; CDR3 DNA: TGTGCCAGCAGCCCCGGAGTGGGGCGCAATCAGCCCCAGCATTTT; CDR3 protein: CASSPGVGRNQPQHF
clone size: .; J gene: TRBJ1-2; D gene: .; V gene: TRBV27; CDR3 DNA: TGTGCCAGCAGTACTAAGGGGGACTATGGCTACACCTTC; CDR3 protein: CASSTKGDYGYTF
clone size: .; J gene: TRBJ1-1; D gene: .; V gene: TRBV27; CDR3 DNA: TGTGCCAGCAGTTTAGGGGGTTCGACTGAAGCTTTCTTT; CDR3 protein: CASSLGGSTEAFF
clone size: .; J gene: TRBJ2-5; D gene: .; V gene: TRBV21-1; CDR3 DNA: TGTGCCAGCAGCAAAGTAGGCACCGGGCGGGAGACCCAGTACTTC; CDR3 protein: CASSKVGTGRETQYF
clone size: .; J gene: TRBJ2-3; D gene: TRBD2; V gene: TRBV28; CDR3 DNA: TGTGCCAGCTCTAGCGGAGGCACGCAGTATTTT; CDR3 protein: CASSSGGTQYF
clone size: .; J gene: TRBJ1-1; D gene: TRBD1; V gene: TRBV25-1; CDR3 DNA: TGTGCCAGCAGGACAGGGGACACTGAAGCTTTCTTT; CDR3 protein: CASRTGDTEAFF
clone size: .; J gene: TRBJ2-7; D gene: .; V gene: TRBV4-1; CDR3 DNA: TGCGCCAGCAGCCAAGGAGGTGAAGGGGTCGAGCAGTACTTC; CDR3 protein: CASSQGGEGVEQYF
clone size: .; J gene: TRBJ2-7; D gene: TRBD2; V gene: TRBV9; CDR3 DNA: TGTGCCAGCAGCGTAGAGGGAACTAGCGGGAGAGTCGAGCAGTACTTC; CDR3 protein: CASSVEGTSGRVEQYF
clone size: few; J gene: TRBJ1-5; D gene: TRBD1; V gene: TRBV2; CDR3 DNA: TGTGCCAGCAGTCGGACCGGGACAGGGGATCAGCCCCAGCATTTT; CDR3 protein: CASSRTGTGDQPQHF
clone size: .; J gene: TRBJ1-2; D gene: .; V gene: TRBV9; CDR3 DNA: TGTGCCAGCAGCGGAACCTCGACGGGCCAACACAGACCTAACTATGGCTACACCTTC; CDR3 protein: CASSGTSTGQHRPNYGYTF
clone size: .; J gene: TRBJ2-2; D gene: .; V gene: TRBV10-3; CDR3 DNA: TGTGCCATTTCCGGAGAGGGACCTGGTCCCACCGGGGAGCTGTTTTTT; CDR3 protein: CAISGEGPGPTGELFF
clone size: .; J gene: TRBJ2-7; D gene: .; V gene: TRBV7-8; CDR3 DNA: TGTGCCAGCAGCTTAGCGCTGGACCACGAGCAGTACTTC; CDR3 protein: CASSLALDHEQYF
clone size: .; J gene: TRBJ1-2; D gene: TRBD1; V gene: TRBV13; CDR3 DNA: TGTGCCAGCAGCTTAGCTCCGGGACAGGGACACAATGGCTACACCTTC; CDR3 protein: CASSLAPGQGHNGYTF
clone size: .; J gene: TRBJ2-2; D gene: .; V gene: TRBV4-2; CDR3 DNA: TGTGCCAGCAGCCAAGTGGAAGAAGCCGGGGAGCTGTTTTTT; CDR3 protein: CASSQVEEAGELFF
clone size: .; J gene: TRBJ2-7; D gene: TRBD1; V gene: TRBV5-6; CDR3 DNA: TGTGCCAGCAGCTTGGCCGACGTAGGGACAGGCCCCTACGAGCAGTACTTC; CDR3 protein: CASSLADVGTGPYEQYF
clone size: .; J gene: TRBJ2-5; D gene: .; V gene: TRBV5-6; CDR3 DNA: TGTGCCAGCAGCAGAACGAACCAAGAGACCCAGTACTTC; CDR3 protein: CASSRTNQETQYF
clone size: .; J gene: TRBJ2-1; D gene: TRBD2; V gene: TRBV7-8; CDR3 DNA: TGTGCCAGCAGCTTAGGGCTAGCGGGGGGGACCTCCTACAATGAGCAGTTCTTC; CDR3 protein: CASSLGLAGGTSYNEQFF
clone size: .; J gene: TRBJ2-7; D gene: .; V gene: TRBV7-9; CDR3 DNA: TGTGCCAGCAGCGCGGACGGCCCCTACGAGCAGTACTTC; CDR3 protein: CASSADGPYEQYF
clone size: .; J gene: TRBJ2-2; D gene: .; V gene: TRBV19; CDR3 DNA: TGTGCCAGTAGCGCTATGACAGGGAACACCGGGGAGCTGTTTTTT; CDR3 protein: CASSAMTGNTGELFF
clone size: .; J gene: TRBJ1-2; D gene: .; V gene: TRBV27; CDR3 DNA: TGTGCCAGCAGCTCTCGAGGGGGAGGGGGCTACACCTTC; CDR3 protein: CASSSRGGGGYTF
clone size: .; J gene: TRBJ2-7; D gene: TRBD1; V gene: TRBV5-1; CDR3 DNA: TGCGCCAGCAGCTTGACGTCAGGGGGCGTAAGGTCTCTCTCCGAGCAGTACTTC; CDR3 protein: CASSLTSGGVRSLSEQYF
clone size: .; J gene: TRBJ2-7; D gene: .; V gene: TRBV7-7; CDR3 DNA: TGTGCTAGCAGCTCCTTACCTGGACCTGGCCACGAGCAGTACTTC; CDR3 protein: CASSSLPGPGHEQYF
clone size: .; J gene: TRBJ2-1; D gene: TRBD2; V gene: TRBV7-8; CDR3 DNA: TGTGCCAGCAGCTTAGTACTAGCGGGAGGCCCGCCCCTTTACAATGAGCAGTTCTTC; CDR3 protein: CASSLVLAGGPPLYNEQFF
clone size: .; J gene: TRBJ1-5; D gene: TRBD1; V gene: TRBV6-1; CDR3 DNA: TGTGCCAGCAGAGGACAGGGAGGGAATCAGCCCCAGCATTTT; CDR3 protein: CASRGQGGNQPQHF
clone size: .; J gene: TRBJ2-2; D gene: .; V gene: TRBV7-6; CDR3 DNA: TGTGCCAGCAGCTCCTTGAGTGGGGGCACCGGGGAGCTGTTTTTT; CDR3 protein: CASSSLSGGTGELFF
clone size: .; J gene: TRBJ2-7; D gene: .; V gene: TRBV30; CDR3 DNA: TGTGCCTGGAGTGTTCTAGGGATCTCCTACGAGCAGTACTTC; CDR3 protein: CAWSVLGISYEQYF
clone size: .; J gene: TRBJ2-7; D gene: .; V gene: TRBV5-6; CDR3 DNA: TGTGCCAGCAGCCCGGGACCCCTGTATGGGCCCTACGAGCAGTACTTC; CDR3 protein: CASSPGPLYGPYEQYF
clone size: .; J gene: TRBJ2-7; D gene: TRBD2; V gene: TRBV4-3; CDR3 DNA: TGCGCCAGCAGCCAAGACGGACTAGCGGGAGCTTACGAGCAGTACTTC; CDR3 protein: CASSQDGLAGAYEQYF
clone size: once; J gene: TRBJ1-3; D gene: .; V gene: TRBV6-6; CDR3 DNA: TGTGCCAGCAGTTATGACAGCGGAAACACCATATATTTT; CDR3 protein: CASSYDSGNTIYF
clone size: .; J gene: TRBJ2-5; D gene: TRBD1; V gene: TRBV29-1; CDR3 DNA: TGCAGCGCACCGGGACAGGGGGCAGAGACCCAGTACTTC; CDR3 protein: CSAPGQGAETQYF
clone size: .; J gene: TRBJ2-3; D gene: .; V gene: TRBV27; CDR3 DNA: TGTGCCAGCCGTGCAGTAGGCACAGATACGCAGTATTTT; CDR3 protein: CASRAVGTDTQYF
clone size: .; J gene: TRBJ1-5; D gene: .; V gene: TRBV28; CDR3 DNA: TGTGCCAGCAGTTCGGCGCTGGGCGAGGATCAGCCCCAGCATTTT; CDR3 protein: CASSSALGEDQPQHF
clone size: .; J gene: TRBJ2-5; D gene: .; V gene: TRBV6-5; CDR3 DNA: TGTGCCAGCAGTTACGATGGGGAAGAGACCCAGTACTTC; CDR3 protein: CASSYDGEETQYF
clone size: .; J gene: TRBJ2-7; D gene: .; V gene: TRBV11-2; CDR3 DNA: TGTGCCAGCAGCCCCTTGTCTCTTTGGGCCTACGAGCAGTACTTC; CDR3 protein: CASSPLSLWAYEQYF